This record looks at one TCR beta chain sequence and its context. Germline V gene sequence: CDR1 MNHEY, CDR2 SVGAGI. This CDR3 region has 15 residues. V gave up 6 bases and J gave up 9 bases; unmatched junction bases: 10. The data belong to a study of blood T cell repertoires in COVID-19. The wider study: From the United States, Italy and Spain came samples of acute and convalescent COVID-19. The cDNA or gDNA used as material had been derived from T cells, B-cell-depleted T cells, or PBMCs.

Clinical history reported by participants formed the basis on which cohorts were assigned. The data were produced by immunoSEQ multiplex PCR, yet TCRdb's version contains in-frame clones alone and is incomplete. The sample holds about 220,000 clones, about 91% seen once. This chain joins TRBV6-5 and TRBJ1-6; 8 nucleotides agree with TRBD1. Sequencing input: PBMCs or T cells enriched from blood (not recorded which). The receptor was derived from a woman aged 45-65 years with acute COVID-19. CDR3 nucleotide sequence: TGTGCCAGCAGGCCTCCGACAGGGGTGAGTTCACCCCTCCACTTT. This gives the protein CASRPPTGVSSPLHF.